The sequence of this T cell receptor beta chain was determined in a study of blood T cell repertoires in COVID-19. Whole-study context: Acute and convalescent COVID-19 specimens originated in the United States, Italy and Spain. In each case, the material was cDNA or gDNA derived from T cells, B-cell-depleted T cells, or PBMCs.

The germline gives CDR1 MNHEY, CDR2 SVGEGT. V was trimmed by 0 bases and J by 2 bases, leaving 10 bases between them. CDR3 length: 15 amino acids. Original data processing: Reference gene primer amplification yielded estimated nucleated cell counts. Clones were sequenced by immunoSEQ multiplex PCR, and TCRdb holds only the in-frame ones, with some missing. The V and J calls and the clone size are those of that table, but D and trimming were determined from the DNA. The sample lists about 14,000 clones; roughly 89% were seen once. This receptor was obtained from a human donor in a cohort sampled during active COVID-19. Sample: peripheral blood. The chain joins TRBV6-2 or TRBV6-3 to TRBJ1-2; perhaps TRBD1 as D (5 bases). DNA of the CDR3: TGTGCCAGCAGTTACTCCGGCCGACAGAACTATGGCTACACCTTC. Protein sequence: CASSYSGRQNYGYTF.